The rows below give T cell receptor beta chains drawn from one sample of a study of blood T cells in healthy people across ages. TCRdb called the 5' RACE reads again in MiXCR, with one record for every CDR3 protein. The profile shows 2 million or so distinct CDR3 sequences, just under 50% of them singletons. The sequenced sample consisted of blood. The receptor set was obtained from a woman aged 40 to 55 in good health. CDR3s include the opening cysteine and the closing phenylalanine or tryptophan. A D gene is named only where the DNA matches it firmly. Rows may omit the clone size; those that give it use once, few, many or a size class.

D: TRBD1
size: NA
length: 15
J: TRBJ2-1
V: TRBV7-9
CDR3: CASAQGQGAYNEQFF
DNA: TGTGCCAGCGCCCAGGGACAGGGGGCCTACAATGAGCAGTTCTTC

D: NA
size: few
length: 17
J: TRBJ2-1
V: TRBV7-9
CDR3: CASSFPTARSIDNEQFF
DNA: TGTGCCAGCAGCTTCCCCACGGCACGCTCGATAGACAATGAGCAGTTCTTC

D: NA
size: few
length: 13
J: TRBJ2-3
V: TRBV7-2
CDR3: CASRSTYTDTQYF
DNA: TGTGCCAGCAGGTCCACCTACACAGATACGCAGTATTTT

D: NA
size: few
length: 14
J: TRBJ1-4
V: TRBV28
CDR3: CASRGAGNDEKLFF
DNA: TGTGCCAGCCGAGGGGCAGGGAACGATGAAAAACTGTTTTTT

D: NA
size: few
length: 11
J: TRBJ1-2
V: TRBV29-1
CDR3: CSVVEDYGYTF
DNA: TGCAGCGTTGTGGAAGATTATGGCTACACCTTC

D: NA
size: NA
length: 16
J: TRBJ2-5
V: TRBV4-1
CDR3: CASSLAQGSFQETQYF
DNA: TGCGCCAGCAGCCTAGCACAGGGATCTTTCCAAGAGACCCAGTACTTC

D: TRBD1
size: NA
length: 16
J: TRBJ2-4
V: TRBV7-8
CDR3: CASSLTGQGAKNIQYF
DNA: TGTGCCAGCAGCTTAACTGGACAGGGGGCTAAAAACATTCAGTACTTC

D: TRBD1
size: NA
length: 14
J: TRBJ2-7
V: TRBV6-2/TRBV6-3
CDR3: CASRQTGGPYEQYF
DNA: TGTGCCAGCCGACAAACAGGGGGCCCCTACGAGCAGTACTTC

D: TRBD2
size: NA
length: 17
J: TRBJ2-5
V: TRBV5-1
CDR3: CASSSASGGWVAETQYF
DNA: TGCGCCAGCAGCTCTGCTAGCGGGGGATGGGTTGCGGAGACCCAGTACTTC

D: NA
size: NA
length: 13
J: TRBJ1-2
V: TRBV29-1
CDR3: CSVGTGFGYGYTF
DNA: TGCAGCGTTGGAACGGGTTTTGGCTATGGCTACACCTTC

D: NA
size: NA
length: 15
J: TRBJ2-1
V: TRBV9
CDR3: CASSVGLRDGGEQFF
DNA: TGTGCCAGCAGCGTAGGACTGAGGGACGGGGGAGAGCAGTTCTTC

D: NA
size: few
length: 15
J: TRBJ1-2
V: TRBV29-1
CDR3: CSVRSGGAENYGYTF
DNA: TGCAGCGTGAGGAGTGGCGGGGCTGAGAACTATGGCTACACCTTC

D: TRBD1
size: NA
length: 15
J: TRBJ1-2
V: TRBV7-2
CDR3: CASSLGGTGHYGYTF
DNA: TGTGCCAGCAGCTTAGGGGGGACAGGCCACTATGGCTACACCTTC

D: NA
size: NA
length: 15
J: TRBJ2-4
V: TRBV12-3/TRBV12-4
CDR3: CASRSYRGAKNIQYF
DNA: TGTGCCAGCAGATCGTATCGGGGAGCCAAAAACATTCAGTACTTC

D: NA
size: NA
length: 16
J: TRBJ1-5
V: TRBV24-1
CDR3: CATSRSGNGNNQPQHF
DNA: TGTGCCACCAGTCGGTCAGGAAATGGTAACAATCAGCCCCAGCATTTT

D: NA
size: NA
length: 12
J: TRBJ2-1
V: TRBV19
CDR3: CASRCPYNEQFF
DNA: TGTGCCAGTCGATGTCCCTACAATGAGCAGTTCTTC

D: NA
size: NA
length: 13
J: TRBJ1-1
V: TRBV6-5
CDR3: CASSYTRNTEAFF
DNA: TGTGCCAGCAGTTACACACGGAACACTGAAGCTTTCTTT

D: TRBD2
size: NA
length: 16
J: TRBJ2-3
V: TRBV10-3
CDR3: CAISGGTSGGTDTQYF
DNA: TGTGCCATCAGTGGGGGGACTAGCGGGGGCACAGATACGCAGTATTTT

D: NA
size: NA
length: 14
J: TRBJ2-1
V: TRBV7-2
CDR3: CASSLNDVLRKQFF
DNA: TGTGCCAGCAGCTTAAACGACGTTCTAAGGAAGCAGTTCTTC

D: NA
size: few
length: 17
J: TRBJ1-2
V: TRBV5-1
CDR3: CASSLASAYENLYGYTF
DNA: TGCGCCAGCAGCTTAGCGTCGGCCTACGAAAATCTCTATGGCTACACCTTC

D: NA
size: few
length: 15
J: TRBJ2-7
V: TRBV29-1
CDR3: CSVAGADRGSYEQYF
DNA: TGCAGCGTTGCAGGCGCGGACAGAGGGTCCTACGAGCAGTACTTC

D: TRBD2
size: NA
length: 19
J: TRBJ2-6
V: TRBV6-2/TRBV6-3
CDR3: CASSYDILAGITGANVLTF
DNA: TGTGCCAGCAGTTACGATATTCTAGCGGGGATAACTGGGGCCAACGTCCTGACTTTC

D: TRBD2
size: NA
length: 16
J: TRBJ2-5
V: TRBV9
CDR3: CASSVDARGVQETQYF
DNA: TGTGCCAGCAGCGTAGATGCGCGGGGGGTCCAAGAGACCCAGTACTTC

D: NA
size: NA
length: 14
J: TRBJ2-6
V: TRBV20-1
CDR3: CSATLGSGANVLTF
DNA: TGCAGTGCGACTCTGGGGTCCGGGGCCAACGTCCTGACTTTC

D: TRBD1
size: many
length: 13
J: TRBJ2-4
V: TRBV7-2
CDR3: CASSPTGVNIQYF
DNA: TGTGCCAGCAGCCCGACAGGGGTCAACATTCAGTACTTC

D: TRBD1
size: NA
length: 12
J: TRBJ2-7
V: TRBV20-1
CDR3: CSAVTGPYEQYF
DNA: TGCAGTGCTGTGACAGGGCCCTACGAGCAGTACTTC

D: NA
size: few
length: 16
J: TRBJ2-5
V: TRBV3-1
CDR3: CASSQPAGRHGETQYF
DNA: TGTGCCAGCAGCCAACCTGCAGGGCGACACGGAGAGACCCAGTACTTC

D: NA
size: NA
length: 15
J: TRBJ2-5
V: TRBV6-1
CDR3: CASSEAGTAAETQYF
DNA: TGTGCCAGCAGTGAAGCGGGTACGGCGGCAGAGACCCAGTACTTC

D: NA
size: NA
length: 13
J: TRBJ2-5
V: TRBV7-2
CDR3: CASSPGMYETQYF
DNA: TGTGCCAGCAGCCCAGGGATGTATGAGACCCAGTACTTC

D: TRBD1
size: NA
length: 15
J: TRBJ2-3
V: TRBV6-6
CDR3: CASSYPQGNEDTQYF
DNA: TGTGCCAGCAGTTACCCACAGGGGAATGAAGATACGCAGTATTTT

D: NA
size: few
length: 17
J: TRBJ2-3
V: TRBV7-2
CDR3: CASSPMRGGTSTDTQYF
DNA: TGTGCCAGCAGCCCCATGCGTGGGGGGACTAGCACAGATACGCAGTATTTT

D: TRBD1
size: NA
length: 14
J: TRBJ2-1
V: TRBV28
CDR3: CASSQTGVWNEQFF
DNA: TGTGCCAGCAGTCAAACAGGGGTGTGGAATGAGCAGTTCTTC

D: NA
size: few
length: 14
J: TRBJ2-6
V: TRBV18
CDR3: CASSPQSGANVLTF
DNA: TGTGCCAGCAGTCCTCAGTCAGGGGCCAACGTCCTGACTTTC

D: TRBD1
size: NA
length: 18
J: TRBJ1-2
V: TRBV6-5
CDR3: CASSYPRTDRGQDYGYTF
DNA: TGTGCCAGCAGTTACCCAAGGACCGACAGGGGGCAGGACTATGGCTACACCTTC

D: NA
size: once
length: 11
J: TRBJ2-7
V: TRBV28
CDR3: CASRAPGEQYF
DNA: TGTGCCAGCAGGGCTCCAGGGGAGCAGTACTTC

D: TRBD2
size: NA
length: 14
J: TRBJ2-3
V: TRBV4-1
CDR3: CASSQAGEGDTQYF
DNA: TGCGCCAGCAGCCAAGCGGGGGAGGGGGATACGCAGTATTTT

D: TRBD1
size: NA
length: 19
J: TRBJ2-6
V: TRBV18
CDR3: CASSPPGQGVISGANVLTF
DNA: TGTGCCAGCTCACCACCGGGACAGGGGGTGATCTCTGGGGCCAACGTCCTGACTTTC

D: NA
size: few
length: 19
J: TRBJ1-2
V: TRBV6-5
CDR3: CASSLYVGQNYKRNYGYTF
DNA: TGTGCCAGCAGTTTGTACGTCGGACAGAACTATAAACGAAACTATGGCTACACCTTC

D: TRBD1
size: few
length: 15
J: TRBJ2-3
V: TRBV12-3/TRBV12-4
CDR3: CASSRYRGRTDTQYF
DNA: TGTGCCAGCAGCCGCTACAGGGGGCGTACAGATACGCAGTATTTT

D: TRBD2
size: NA
length: 16
J: TRBJ2-5
V: TRBV4-3
CDR3: CASSQDREGYQETQYF
DNA: TGCGCCAGCAGCCAAGATCGGGAGGGGTACCAAGAGACCCAGTACTTC